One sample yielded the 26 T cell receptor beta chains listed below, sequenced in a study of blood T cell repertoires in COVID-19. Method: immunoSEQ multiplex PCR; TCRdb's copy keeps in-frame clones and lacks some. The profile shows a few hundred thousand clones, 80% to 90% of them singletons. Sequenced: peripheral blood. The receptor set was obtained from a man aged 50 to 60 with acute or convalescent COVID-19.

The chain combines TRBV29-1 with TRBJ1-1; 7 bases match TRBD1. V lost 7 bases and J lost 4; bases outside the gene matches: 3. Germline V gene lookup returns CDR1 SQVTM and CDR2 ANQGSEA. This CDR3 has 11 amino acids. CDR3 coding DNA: TGCAGCGCTAGGACAGGCACTGAAGCTTTCTTT. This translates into CSARTGTEAFF.

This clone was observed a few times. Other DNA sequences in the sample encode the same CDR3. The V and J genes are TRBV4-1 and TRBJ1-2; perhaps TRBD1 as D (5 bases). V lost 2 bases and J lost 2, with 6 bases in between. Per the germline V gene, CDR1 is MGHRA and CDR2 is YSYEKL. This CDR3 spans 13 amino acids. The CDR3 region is CASSQQGNYGYTF. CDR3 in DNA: TGCGCCAGCAGCCAACAGGGCAACTATGGCTACACCTTC.

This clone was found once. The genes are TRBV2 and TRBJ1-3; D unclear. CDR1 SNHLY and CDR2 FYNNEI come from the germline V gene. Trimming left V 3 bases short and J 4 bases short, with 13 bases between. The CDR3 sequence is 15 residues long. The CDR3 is CASSEGALEGNTIYF. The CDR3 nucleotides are TGTGCCAGCAGTGAGGGCGCCCTCGAAGGAAACACCATATATTTT.

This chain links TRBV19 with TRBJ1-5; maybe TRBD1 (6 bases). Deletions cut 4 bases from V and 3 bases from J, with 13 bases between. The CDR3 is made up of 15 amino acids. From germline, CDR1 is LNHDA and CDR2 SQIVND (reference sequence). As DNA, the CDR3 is TGTGCCAGTAGTACAGACCCGGGACACAATCAGCCCCAGCATTTT. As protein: CASSTDPGHNQPQHF.

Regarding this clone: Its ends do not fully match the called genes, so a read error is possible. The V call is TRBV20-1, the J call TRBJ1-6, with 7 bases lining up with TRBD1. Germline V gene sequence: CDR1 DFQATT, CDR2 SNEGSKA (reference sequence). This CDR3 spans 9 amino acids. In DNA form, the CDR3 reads TGCAGCGCCACAGGGCAGGGGGACTTT. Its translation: CSATGQGDF.

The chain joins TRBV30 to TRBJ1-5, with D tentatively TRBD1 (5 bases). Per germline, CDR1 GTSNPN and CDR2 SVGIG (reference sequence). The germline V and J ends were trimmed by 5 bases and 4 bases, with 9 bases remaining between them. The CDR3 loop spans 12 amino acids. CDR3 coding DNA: TGTGCCTGGGAACGGGGGAATCAGCCCCAGCATTTT. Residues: CAWERGNQPQHF.

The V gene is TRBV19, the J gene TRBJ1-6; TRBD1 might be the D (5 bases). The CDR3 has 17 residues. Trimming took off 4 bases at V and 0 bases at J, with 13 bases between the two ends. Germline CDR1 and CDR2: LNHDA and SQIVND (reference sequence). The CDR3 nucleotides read TGTGCCAGTAGTACCCAGGGCGGTAGCTCCTATAATTCACCCCTCCACTTT. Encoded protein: CASSTQGGSSYNSPLHF.

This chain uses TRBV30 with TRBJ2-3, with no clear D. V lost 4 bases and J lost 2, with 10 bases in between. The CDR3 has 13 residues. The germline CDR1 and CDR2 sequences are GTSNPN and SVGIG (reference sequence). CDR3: CAWTPAFTDTQYF. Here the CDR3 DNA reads TGTGCCTGGACGCCCGCGTTCACAGATACGCAGTATTTT. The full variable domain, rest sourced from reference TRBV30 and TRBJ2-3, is SQTIHQWPATLVQPVGSPLSLECTVEGTSNPNLYWYRQAAGRGLQLLFYSVGIGQISSEVPQNLSASRPQDRQFILSSKKLLLSDSGFYLCAWTPAFTDTQYFGPGTRLTVL.

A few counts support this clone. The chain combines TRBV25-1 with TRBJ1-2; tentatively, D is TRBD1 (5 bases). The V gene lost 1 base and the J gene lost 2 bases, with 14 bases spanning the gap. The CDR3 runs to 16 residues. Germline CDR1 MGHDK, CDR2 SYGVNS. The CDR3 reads CASSESHHRLNYGYTF. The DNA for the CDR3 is TGTGCCAGCAGTGAATCCCACCACAGGTTAAACTATGGCTACACCTTC.

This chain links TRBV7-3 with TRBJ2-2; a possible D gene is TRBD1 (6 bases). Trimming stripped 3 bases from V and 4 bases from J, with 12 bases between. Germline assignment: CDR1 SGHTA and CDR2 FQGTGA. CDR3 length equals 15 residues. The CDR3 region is CASSFRGRGTGELFF. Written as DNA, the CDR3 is TGTGCCAGCAGCTTCAGGGGTCGCGGCACCGGGGAGCTGTTTTTT.

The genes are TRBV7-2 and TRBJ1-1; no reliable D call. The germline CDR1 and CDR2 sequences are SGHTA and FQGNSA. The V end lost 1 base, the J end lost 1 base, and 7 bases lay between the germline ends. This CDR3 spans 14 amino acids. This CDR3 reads CASSLDGWNTEAFF. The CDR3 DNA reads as TGTGCCAGCAGCTTAGATGGCTGGAACACTGAAGCTTTCTTT.

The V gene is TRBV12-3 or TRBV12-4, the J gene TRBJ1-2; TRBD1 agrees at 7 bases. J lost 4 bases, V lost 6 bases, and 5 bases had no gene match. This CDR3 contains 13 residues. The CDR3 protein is CASRLGQTYGYTF. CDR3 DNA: TGTGCCAGCAGGTTGGGACAGACCTATGGCTACACCTTC.

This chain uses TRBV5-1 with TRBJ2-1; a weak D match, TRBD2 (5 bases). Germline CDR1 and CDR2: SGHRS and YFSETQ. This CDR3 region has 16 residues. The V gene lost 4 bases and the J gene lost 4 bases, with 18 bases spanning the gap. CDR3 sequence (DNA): TGCGCCAGCAGCCCCCCGAGGGAAGTCGCTTACAATGAGCAGTTCTTC. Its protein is CASSPPREVAYNEQFF.

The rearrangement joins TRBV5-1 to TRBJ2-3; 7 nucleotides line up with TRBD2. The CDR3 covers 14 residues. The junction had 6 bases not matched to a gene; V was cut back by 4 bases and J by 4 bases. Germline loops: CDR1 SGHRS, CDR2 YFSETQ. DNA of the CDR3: TGCGCCAGCAGCACCGGGGACTACGCAGATACGCAGTATTTT. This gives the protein CASSTGDYADTQYF.

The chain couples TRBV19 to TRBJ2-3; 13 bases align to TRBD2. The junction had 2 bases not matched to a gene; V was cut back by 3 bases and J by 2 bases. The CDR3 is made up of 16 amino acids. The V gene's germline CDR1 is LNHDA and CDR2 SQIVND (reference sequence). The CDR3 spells CASSMGLAGTTDTQYF. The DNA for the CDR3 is TGTGCCAGTAGTATGGGACTAGCGGGGACCACAGATACGCAGTATTTT.

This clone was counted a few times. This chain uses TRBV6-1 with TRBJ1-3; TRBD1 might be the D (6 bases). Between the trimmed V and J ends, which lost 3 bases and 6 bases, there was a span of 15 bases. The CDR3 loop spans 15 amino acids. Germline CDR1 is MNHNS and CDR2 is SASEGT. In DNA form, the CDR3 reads TGTGCCAGCAGTGATGTCAGGGGAGTGACAAACACCATATATTTT. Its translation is CASSDVRGVTNTIYF.

The CDR3 here is CASSTQGDQPQHF. The CDR3 DNA follows: TGTGCCAGCAGTACACAGGGTGATCAGCCCCAGCATTTT. J is TRBJ1-5 and V is TRBV12-3 or TRBV12-4, with D perhaps TRBD1 (6 bases). The germline V and J ends were trimmed by 5 bases and 5 bases, with 10 bases remaining between them. CDR3 length: 13 amino acids.

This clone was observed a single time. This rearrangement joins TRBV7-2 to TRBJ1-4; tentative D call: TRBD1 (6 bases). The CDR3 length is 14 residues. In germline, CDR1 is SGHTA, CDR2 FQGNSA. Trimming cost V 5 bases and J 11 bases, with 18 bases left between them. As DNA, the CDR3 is TGTGCCAGCAGCCCGGGACACGGTTCTTGGAAACTGTTTTTT. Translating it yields CASSPGHGSWKLFF.

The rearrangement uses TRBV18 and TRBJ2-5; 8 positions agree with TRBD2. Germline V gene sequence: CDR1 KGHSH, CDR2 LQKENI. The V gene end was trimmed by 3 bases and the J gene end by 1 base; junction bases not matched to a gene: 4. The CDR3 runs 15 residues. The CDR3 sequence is CASSPNGGVQETQYF. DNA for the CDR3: TGTGCCAGCTCACCCAACGGGGGGGTCCAAGAGACCCAGTACTTC.

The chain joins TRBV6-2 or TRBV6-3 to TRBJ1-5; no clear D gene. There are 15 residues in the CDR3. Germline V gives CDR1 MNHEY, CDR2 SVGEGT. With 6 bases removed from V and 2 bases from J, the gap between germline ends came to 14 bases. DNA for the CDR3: TGTGCCAGCAGCCCGACCGGGGTTGGCAATCAGCCCCAGCATTTT. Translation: CASSPTGVGNQPQHF.

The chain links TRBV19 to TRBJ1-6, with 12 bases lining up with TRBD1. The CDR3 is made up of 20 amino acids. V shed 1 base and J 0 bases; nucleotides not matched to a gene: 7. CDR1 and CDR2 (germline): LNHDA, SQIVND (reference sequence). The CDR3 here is CASSIGRDRGQSSYNSPLHF. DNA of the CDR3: TGTGCCAGTAGTATAGGTCGGGACAGGGGGCAGAGCTCCTATAATTCACCCCTCCACTTT. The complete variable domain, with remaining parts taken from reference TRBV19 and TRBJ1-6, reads DGGITQSPKYLFRKEGQNVTLSCEQNLNHDAMYWYRQDPGQGLRLIYYSQIVNDFQKGDIAEGYSVSREKKESFPLTVTSAQKNPTAFYLCASSIGRDRGQSSYNSPLHFGNGTRLTVT.

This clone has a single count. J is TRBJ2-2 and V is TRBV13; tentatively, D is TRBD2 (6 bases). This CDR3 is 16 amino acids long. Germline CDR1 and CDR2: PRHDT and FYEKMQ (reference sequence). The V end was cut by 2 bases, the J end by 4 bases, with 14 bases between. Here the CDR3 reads CASSLLGLGGTGELFF. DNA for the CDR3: TGTGCCAGCAGCTTACTGGGACTGGGTGGCACCGGGGAGCTGTTTTTT.

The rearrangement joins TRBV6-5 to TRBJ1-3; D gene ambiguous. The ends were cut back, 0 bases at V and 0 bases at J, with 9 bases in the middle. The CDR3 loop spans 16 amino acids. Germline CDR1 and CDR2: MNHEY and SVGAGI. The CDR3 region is CASSYSALNSGNTIYF. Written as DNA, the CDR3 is TGTGCCAGCAGTTACTCGGCCCTTAACTCTGGAAACACCATATATTTT.

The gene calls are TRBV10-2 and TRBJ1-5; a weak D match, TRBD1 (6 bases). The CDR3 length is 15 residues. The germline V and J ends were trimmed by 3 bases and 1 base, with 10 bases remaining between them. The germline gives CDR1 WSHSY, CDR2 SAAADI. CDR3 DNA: TGCGCCAGCAGTGAAACAGGGATCAGCAATCAGCCCCAGCATTTT. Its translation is CASSETGISNQPQHF.

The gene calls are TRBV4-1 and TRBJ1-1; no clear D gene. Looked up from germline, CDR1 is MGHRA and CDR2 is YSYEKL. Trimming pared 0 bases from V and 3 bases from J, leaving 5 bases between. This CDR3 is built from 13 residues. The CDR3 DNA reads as TGCGCCAGCAGCCAAGATGGGCACACTGAAGCTTTCTTT. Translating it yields CASSQDGHTEAFF.

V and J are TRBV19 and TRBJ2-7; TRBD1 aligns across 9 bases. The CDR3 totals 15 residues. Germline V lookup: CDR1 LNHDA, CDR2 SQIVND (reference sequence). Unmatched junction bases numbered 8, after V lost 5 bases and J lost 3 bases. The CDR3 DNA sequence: TGTGCCAGTAGTCCCGGGACAGGGATCAGCTACGAGCAGTACTTC. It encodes CASSPGTGISYEQYF.